Listed below are T cell receptor beta chains from one sample, sequenced in a study of CD4 T cells in relation to SARS-CoV-2 and coronaviruses. Here immunoSEQ multiplex PCR was the method, and the copy in TCRdb shows in-frame clones only, minus some. Of approximately 40,000 clones listed, over 70% are singletons. These TCRs are of unknown antigen specificity. The specimen was memory CD4+ T cells from PBMCs, cultured in vitro. The receptors derive from an adult with COVID-19. Both conserved end residues are trimmed from each CDR3.

v_call cdr3_aa
TRBV5-1 ASSLNAGSSGANVLT
TRBV10-1 ASSDQRGANVLT
TRBV5-4 ASSLNGRYDTQY
TRBV29-1 SVEGQVLTEQY
TRBV30 ARDSITEAF
TRBV7-3 ASSLTGDAYNEQF
TRBV6-5 ASSSETGTDTQY
TRBV6-1 ASSEPRYSNQPQH
TRBV20-1 SARWTEAF
TRBV7-9 ASSLTGDSNIQY
TRBV6-6 ASSYGGQGVPYEQY
TRBV2 ASRGTSGSTDTQY
TRBV19 ASTRGTGMSYEQY
TRBV30 AWSFSGHYNEQF